The entry that follows covers one T cell receptor beta chain sequence. Only in-frame clones appear in the TCRdb table, and some are missing; sequencing was by immunoSEQ multiplex PCR. The profile covers 5,900 or so clones, with roughly 50% appearing a single time and 35% to 50% taken by the ten largest. These data belong to a study of sequential checkpoint blockade in melanoma. The CDR3 has 18 residues. The V gene end was trimmed by 0 bases and the J gene end by 8 bases; junction bases not matched to a gene: 13. Per germline, CDR1 SGHVS and CDR2 FQNEAQ. Treatment meaning: randomized to nivolumab then ipilimumab (arm A) or the reverse (arm B). No patient had prior DNA-damaging chemotherapy.

Sequenced material: CD8+ T cells sorted from blood (inferred from file names), taken from a patient given nivolumab and ipilimumab in sequence. The clonotype was recovered from a human donor with melanoma. V is TRBV7-8 and J is TRBJ2-1; 10 nucleotides align to TRBD2. Here the CDR3 reads CASSLALISGGIGYEQFF. In DNA, the CDR3 is TGTGCCAGCAGCTTAGCGCTTATTAGCGGGGGGATCGGTTATGAGCAGTTCTTC.